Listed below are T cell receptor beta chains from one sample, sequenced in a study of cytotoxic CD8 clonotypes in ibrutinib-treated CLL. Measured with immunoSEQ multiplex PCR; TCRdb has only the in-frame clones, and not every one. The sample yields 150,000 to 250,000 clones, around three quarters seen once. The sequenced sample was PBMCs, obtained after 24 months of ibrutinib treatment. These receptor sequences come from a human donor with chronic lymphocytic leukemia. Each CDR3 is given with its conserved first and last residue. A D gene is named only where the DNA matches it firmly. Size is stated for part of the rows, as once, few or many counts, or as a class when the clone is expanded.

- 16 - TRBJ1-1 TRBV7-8 TGTGCCAGCAGCTTAGGGCCTGGGAATTATTTGACTGAAGCTTTCTTT CASSLGPGNYLTEAFF
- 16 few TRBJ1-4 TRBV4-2 TGTGCCAGCAGCCACCTACTAAGACAGGATAATGAAAAACTGTTTTTT CASSHLLRQDNEKLFF
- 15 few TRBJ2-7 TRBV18 TGTGCCAGCTCACCCGTGGCCATAAGCCTTTACGAGCAGTACTTC CASSPVAISLYEQYF
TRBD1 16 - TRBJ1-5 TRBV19 TGTGCCAGTAGTAGCCCCCCTCAGGGGGCAGATCAGCCCCAGCATTTT CASSSPPQGADQPQHF
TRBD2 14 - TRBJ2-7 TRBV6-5 TGTGCCAGCAGTTCGGGACTAGCGGGAGGCGAGCAGTACTTC CASSSGLAGGEQYF
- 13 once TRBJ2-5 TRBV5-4 TGTGCCAGCAGCTTGGAACAGGGTGAGACCCAGTACTTC CASSLEQGETQYF
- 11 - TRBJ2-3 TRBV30 TGTGCCTGGAGTGCCTCGGATACGCAGTATTTT CAWSASDTQYF
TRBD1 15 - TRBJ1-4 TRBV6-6 TGTGCCAGCAGTTACGGACAGGGGAGGGGTGAAAAACTGTTTTTT CASSYGQGRGEKLFF
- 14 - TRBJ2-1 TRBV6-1 TGTGCCAGCAGAGCAGGGAGTGGCTACAATGAGCAGTTCTTC CASRAGSGYNEQFF
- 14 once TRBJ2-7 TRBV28 TGTGCCAGCAGTTTTGGCAGGCAGACCTACGAGCAGTACTTC CASSFGRQTYEQYF
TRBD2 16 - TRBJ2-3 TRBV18 TGTGCCAGCTCACGGACTAGCGGGAGAAACACAGATACGCAGTATTTT CASSRTSGRNTDTQYF
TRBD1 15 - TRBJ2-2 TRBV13 TGTGCCAGCAGCCTAAACAGGGGGAACACCGGGGAGCTGTTTTTT CASSLNRGNTGELFF
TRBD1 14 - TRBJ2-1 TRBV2 TGTGCCAGCAGGGATTTAACAGGGGGACGAGAGCAGTTCTTC CASRDLTGGREQFF
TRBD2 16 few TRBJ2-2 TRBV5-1 TGCGCCAGCAGCCCGGGACTAGCGGAGAACACCGGGGAGCTGTTTTTT CASSPGLAENTGELFF
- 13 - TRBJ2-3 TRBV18 TGTGCCAGCTCACCACTTTCGGGAGATACGCAGTATTTT CASSPLSGDTQYF